A selection of T cell receptor beta chains follows, all from one sample in a study of cytomegalovirus exposure and HLA in healthy donors. Sequenced by immunoSEQ multiplex PCR; TCRdb stores in-frame clones only, minus some. The profile shows around 82,000 clones, about four fifths of them singletons. Sequencing was done on a sample of PBMCs. All receptors derive from a male donor in good health and CMV-seropositive. CDR3s include the opening cysteine and the closing phenylalanine or tryptophan. The D gene is left open where the match is weak. Size tells how often a clone was seen (once, few, many) or the class of an expanded clone, and some rows leave it out.

abundance	v_gene	j_gene	d_gene	CDR3aa	CDR3nt
NA	TRBV6-6	TRBJ2-5	TRBD1	CASRRQGTQETQYF	TGTGCCAGCAGACGACAGGGAACTCAAGAGACCCAGTACTTC
NA	TRBV10-3	TRBJ2-4	NA	CAISDGSGKNIQYF	TGTGCCATCAGTGACGGGTCCGGCAAAAACATTCAGTACTTC
NA	TRBV28	TRBJ2-1	TRBD2	CASRRHGGYEQFF	TGTGCCAGCAGGCGACACGGGGGGTATGAGCAGTTCTTC
few	TRBV25-1	TRBJ1-2	NA	CASSAEFYGYTF	TGTGCCAGCAGTGCGGAGTTCTATGGCTACACCTTC
once	TRBV14	TRBJ2-7	TRBD1	CASSPRTGLDEQYF	TGTGCCAGCAGCCCTCGGACAGGGCTGGACGAGCAGTACTTC
NA	TRBV7-8	TRBJ2-5	TRBD2	CASSLGGLAQEYF	TGTGCCAGCAGCTTAGGGGGACTAGCGCAAGAGTACTTC
few	TRBV5-4	TRBJ1-6	NA	CASSPTGIVGPLHF	TGTGCCAGCAGCCCCACGGGGATAGTGGGACCCCTCCACTTT
once	TRBV5-1	TRBJ2-7	NA	CASSLSPQGYEQYF	TGCGCCAGCAGCTTGTCACCACAGGGATACGAGCAGTACTTC
few	TRBV5-6	TRBJ1-2	TRBD1	CASSFRDRVNYGYTF	TGTGCCAGCAGCTTCCGGGACAGGGTCAACTATGGCTACACCTTC
NA	TRBV14	TRBJ1-1	NA	CASAGSGGAEAFF	TGTGCCAGCGCGGGTAGCGGCGGGGCTGAAGCTTTCTTT
NA	TRBV5-4	TRBJ2-1	NA	CASSLAGIEYNEQFF	TGTGCCAGCAGCTTGGCAGGGATCGAATACAATGAGCAGTTCTTC
NA	TRBV28	TRBJ2-7	NA	CASTLANHYEQYF	TGTGCCAGCACCTTAGCAAATCACTACGAGCAGTACTTC
NA	TRBV12-5	TRBJ2-2	TRBD2	CASGPGLAGAVGELFF	TGTGCTAGTGGACCGGGACTAGCGGGAGCGGTCGGGGAGCTGTTTTTT
few	TRBV5-6	TRBJ1-2	TRBD1	CASSLAGQESNYGYTF	TGTGCCAGCAGCTTGGCGGGACAGGAGTCAAACTATGGCTACACCTTC